The clone carrying this TCR beta chain has just one count. Using its own MiXCR run on the 5' RACE reads, TCRdb lists one record per CDR3 protein. The sample includes approximately 490,000 distinct CDR3 sequences, around 22% of them seen just once. This sample stems from a study of identical twins. Germline V lookup: CDR1 KGHSH, CDR2 LQKENI. Trimming shortened V by 3 bases and J by 6 bases, and 13 bases separated the two germline ends. This CDR3 is 14 amino acids long. Separately, the same data were catalogued under a study of yellow fever vaccine responses in identical twins.

Sample: CD4+ T cells sorted from blood. The genes are TRBV18 and TRBJ2-3, with D uncertain. The TCR originated in a woman aged 18-35 years in good health. This CDR3 reads CASSPGIPRDTQYF. CDR3 coding DNA: TGTGCCAGCTCACCGGGCATCCCCCGGGATACGCAGTATTTT.